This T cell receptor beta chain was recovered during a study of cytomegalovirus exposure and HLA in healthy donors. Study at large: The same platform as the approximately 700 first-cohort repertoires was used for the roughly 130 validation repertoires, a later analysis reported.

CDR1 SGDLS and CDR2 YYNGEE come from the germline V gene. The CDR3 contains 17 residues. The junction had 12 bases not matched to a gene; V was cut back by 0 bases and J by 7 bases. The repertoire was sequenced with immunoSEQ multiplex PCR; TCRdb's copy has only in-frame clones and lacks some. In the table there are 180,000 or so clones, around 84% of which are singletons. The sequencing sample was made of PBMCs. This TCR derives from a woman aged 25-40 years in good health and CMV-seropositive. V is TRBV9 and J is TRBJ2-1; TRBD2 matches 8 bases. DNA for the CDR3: TGTGCCAGCAGCGTAGCTACTATAGGGACTAGTGTTAATGAGCAGTTCTTC. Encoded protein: CASSVATIGTSVNEQFF.